This T cell receptor beta chain appears in the sequencing data of a study of blood T cell repertoires in COVID-19. Study overall: Italy, Spain and the United States were the sources of the convalescent and acute COVID-19 samples. The cDNA or gDNA used as material had been derived from T cells, B-cell-depleted T cells, or PBMCs.

Germline CDR1 reads SNHLY; CDR2 reads FYNNEI. Trimming removed 5 bases from V and 5 bases from J; junction bases left unmatched: 8. The CDR3 is 15 amino acids. In the original workflow: The assay estimated nucleated cells by amplifying reference gene primers. Using immunoSEQ multiplex PCR, the repertoire was profiled, and TCRdb retains in-frame clones only, with some absent. The D gene and trimming were derived from the DNA, and the V and J assignments and clone size from that table. The data show approximately 100,000 clones, approximately 80% seen once. This sequence joins TRBV2 and TRBJ2-3; 9 bases map to TRBD2. This clonotype was obtained from a man aged 70-80 years with acute or convalescent COVID-19. Sequencing input: peripheral blood. CDR3 in amino acids: CASSPLAGVGDTQYF. The CDR3, as DNA: TGTGCCAGCAGTCCCTTAGCGGGAGTGGGAGATACGCAGTATTTT.